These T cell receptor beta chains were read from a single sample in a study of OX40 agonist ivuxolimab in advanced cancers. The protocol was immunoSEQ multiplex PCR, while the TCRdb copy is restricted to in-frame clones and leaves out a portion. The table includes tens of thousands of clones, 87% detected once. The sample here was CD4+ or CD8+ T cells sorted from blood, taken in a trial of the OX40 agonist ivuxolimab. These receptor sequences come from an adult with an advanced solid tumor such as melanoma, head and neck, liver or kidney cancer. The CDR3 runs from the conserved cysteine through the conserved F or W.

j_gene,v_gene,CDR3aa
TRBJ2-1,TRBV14,CASSQVGLLAGGQFF
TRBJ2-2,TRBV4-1,CASSQDTGTPANTGELFF
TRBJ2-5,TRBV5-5,CASSLQGGSETQYF
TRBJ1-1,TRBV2,CASSSGPNTEAFF
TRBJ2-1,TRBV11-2,CASSLAESSYNEQFF
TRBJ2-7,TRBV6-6,CASTSTSRPYEQYF
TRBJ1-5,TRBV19,CASSMGQGANQPQHF
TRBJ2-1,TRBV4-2,CASSQEGSAIGGYNEQFF
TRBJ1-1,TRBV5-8,CASSLTGQNTEAFF
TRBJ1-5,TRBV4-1,CASSQDDTNQPQHF
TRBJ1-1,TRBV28,CASISTNPGGNTEAFF
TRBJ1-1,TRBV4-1,CASSQVGVNTEAFF
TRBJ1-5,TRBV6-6,CASRTRQGGNQPQHF
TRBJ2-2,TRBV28,CASSLIGPDTGELFF
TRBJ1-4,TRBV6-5,CASSLGQGAEEKLFF
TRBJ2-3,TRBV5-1,CASSLGQGADTQYF
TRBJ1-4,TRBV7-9,CASSSYRVEVEKLFF
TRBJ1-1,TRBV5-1,CASSLASTDTEAFF
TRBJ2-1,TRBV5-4,CASSGGGASSYNEQFF
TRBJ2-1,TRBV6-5,CASGRQPNEQFF
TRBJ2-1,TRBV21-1,CASRGTPKQFF
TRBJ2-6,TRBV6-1,CASNRAGAGANVLTF
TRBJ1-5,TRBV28,CASSSAGPSNQPQHF
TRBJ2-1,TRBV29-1,CSVVGTVSYNEQFF
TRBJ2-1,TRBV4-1,CASSRGGTSGRARQFF
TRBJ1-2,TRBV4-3,CASSPALGKIYTF
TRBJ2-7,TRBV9,CASSPGTSGRGLAGYEQYF
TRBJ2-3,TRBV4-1,CASSQDEASVTNTDTQYF
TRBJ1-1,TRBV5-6,CASSLVGGGPQGRTEAFF
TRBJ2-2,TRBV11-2,CASSLAGQLNTGELFF
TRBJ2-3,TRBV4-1,CASSHISPGTDTQYF
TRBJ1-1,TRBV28,CASFASDGVWNTEAFF
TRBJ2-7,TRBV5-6,CASSLVDSYEQYF
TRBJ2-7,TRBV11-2,CASSPRGQGHYEQYF
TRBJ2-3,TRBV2,CASSGRDITDTQYF
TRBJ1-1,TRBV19,CASTRWTGALNTEAFF
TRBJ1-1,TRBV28,CASSQQGSEAFF
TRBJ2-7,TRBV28,CASEAAAGVSVEQYF
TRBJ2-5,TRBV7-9,CASSLGGMAQETQYF
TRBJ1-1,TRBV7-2,CASSSQEDTEAFF
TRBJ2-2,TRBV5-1,CASSLAPPGTGELFF
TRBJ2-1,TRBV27,CASSVLETGGGNEQFF
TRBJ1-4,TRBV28,CASSLYGEANEKLFF
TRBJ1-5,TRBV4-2,CASSQESGTGVQPQHF
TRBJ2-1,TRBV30,CASSGVAGVNNEQFF
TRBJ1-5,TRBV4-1,CASSQDLHSKSNQPQHF
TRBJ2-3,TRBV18,CASSPLGRADTQYF
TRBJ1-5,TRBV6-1,CASSPGLNQPQHF
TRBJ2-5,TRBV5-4,CASSTGLAGALIQYF
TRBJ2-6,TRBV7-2,CASSPQGSGANVLTF
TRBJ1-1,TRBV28,CASSIQGVTPLREAFF
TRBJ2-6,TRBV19,CASRSGEGANVLTF
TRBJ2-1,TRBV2,CASSEPSGRALDEQFF
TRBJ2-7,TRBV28,CASSLSTLSYEQYF
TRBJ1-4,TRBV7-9,CASSSSGGLGEKLFF
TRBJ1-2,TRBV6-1,CASSDAATAGYTF